This passage covers 5 T cell receptor beta chains from one sample sequenced in a study of early T cells in non-severe SARS-CoV-2 infection. Via MiXCR, TCRdb re-called the 5' RACE reads, giving one row per CDR3 protein. The sample contains 30,000 to 40,000 distinct CDR3 sequences, under 5% of which appear only once. Input material: whole blood. These receptor sequences come from an adult who was a healthcare worker with PCR-confirmed SARS-CoV-2 infection or an uninfected control (not recorded which).

This clonotype appeared many times. The CDR3 loop is CASSSPTSDRGLYEKLFF. CDR3 sequence (DNA): TGTGCCAGCAGCTCTCCGACGTCCGACAGGGGGTTATATGAAAAACTGTTTTTT. The V call is TRBV7-9, the J call TRBJ1-4; 9 nucleotides line up with TRBD1. The CDR3 covers 18 residues. V was clipped by 4 bases and J by 6 bases; unmatched bases: 15. Germline lookup yields CDR1 SEHNR and CDR2 FQNEAQ (reference sequence).

This clonotype was observed many times. The chain is built from TRBV7-6 and TRBJ2-5; D could derive from TRBD1 or TRBD2 (5 bases each). Looked up from germline, CDR1 is SGHVS and CDR2 is FNYEAQ. Trimming removed 6 bases at V and 2 bases at J, with 13 bases between. This CDR3 is built from 14 residues. The CDR3 DNA reads TGTGCCAGCAGTCCCGGGACGTCACAAGAGACCCAGTACTTC. This codes for CASSPGTSQETQYF.

This chain connects TRBV7-9 to TRBJ2-5; D is unclear. With 5 bases removed from V and 4 bases from J, the gap between germline ends came to 5 bases. The CDR3 sequence is 11 residues long. Germline lookup yields CDR1 SEHNR and CDR2 FQNEAQ (reference sequence). This CDR3 is CASSDRETQYF. Written as DNA, the CDR3 is TGTGCCAGCAGCGACCGAGAGACCCAGTACTTC.

This clonotype appeared many times. The V and J genes are TRBV2 and TRBJ2-2; 7 positions agree with TRBD2. From germline, CDR1 is SNHLY and CDR2 FYNNEI. The trim removed 7 bases at V and 6 bases at J, leaving 5 bases unmatched. The CDR3 extends over 13 amino acids. The CDR3, as DNA: TGTGCCAGCACGGGAAGCGGGGCCGGGGAGCTGTTTTTT. This gives the protein CASTGSGAGELFF.

The gene calls are TRBV11-2 and TRBJ2-1, with D hard to call. Trimming removed 5 bases from V and 7 bases from J, with 6 bases in between. The germline V gene has CDR1 SGHAT and CDR2 FQNNGV. This CDR3 has 11 amino acids. DNA of the CDR3: TGTGCCAGCAGCCATCCAAATGAGCAGTTCTTC. Translation gives CASSHPNEQFF.